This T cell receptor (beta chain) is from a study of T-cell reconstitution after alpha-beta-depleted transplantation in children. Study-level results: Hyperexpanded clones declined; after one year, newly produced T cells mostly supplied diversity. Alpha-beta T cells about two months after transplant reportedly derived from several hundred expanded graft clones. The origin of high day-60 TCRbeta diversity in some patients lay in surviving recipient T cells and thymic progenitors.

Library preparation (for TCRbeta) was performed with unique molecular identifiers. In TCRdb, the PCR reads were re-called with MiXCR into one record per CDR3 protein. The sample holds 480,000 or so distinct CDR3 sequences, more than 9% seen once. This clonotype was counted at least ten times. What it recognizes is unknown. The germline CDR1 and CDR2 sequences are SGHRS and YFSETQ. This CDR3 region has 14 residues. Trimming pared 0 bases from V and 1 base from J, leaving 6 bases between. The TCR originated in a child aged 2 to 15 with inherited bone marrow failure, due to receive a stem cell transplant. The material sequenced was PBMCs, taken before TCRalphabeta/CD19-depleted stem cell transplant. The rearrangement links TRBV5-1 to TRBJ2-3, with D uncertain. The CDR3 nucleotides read TGCGCCAGCAGCTTGGCTCCGGGCACAGATACGCAGTATTTT. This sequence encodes CASSLAPGTDTQYF.